This T cell receptor beta chain originates from a study of CD8 T cells in Susac syndrome. The CDR3 is made up of 16 amino acids. Germline assignment: CDR1 LNHNV and CDR2 YYDKDF (reference sequence). V dropped 3 bases and J dropped 4 bases, with 18 bases sitting between them. The RNA input was about 0.5 to 1 ug, and it was reverse transcribed with random hexamers. TCRdb recomputed calls from the immunoSEQ multiplex PCR reads with MiXCR, one row per CDR3 protein. The data show under 550,000 distinct CDR3 sequences, approximately 85% seen once. The clonotype comes from a human donor with multiple sclerosis. The genes are TRBV15 and TRBJ1-2; TRBD1 might be the D (5 bases). Input material: CD8+ T cells from PBMCs. The CDR3 nucleotides read TGTGCCACCAGCAGTCCCCCCGGAGGGGCGCTCTATGGCTACACCTTC. Its translation: CATSSPPGGALYGYTF.